These 18 T cell receptor beta chains were all obtained from the same sample, sequenced in a study of STAT5B mutations in CD4+ large granular lymphocyte leukemia. This table comes from immunoSEQ multiplex PCR, and its TCRdb copy is limited to in-frame clones, with some not included. Altogether some 30,000 clones are present, around 74% being singletons, with the ten largest covering approximately 1%. The specimen was CD4+ T cells from blood buffy coats. These receptors were taken from a human donor in good health.

The chain recombines TRBV19 with TRBJ1-1; TRBD1 matches 9 bases. Germline lookup yields CDR1 LNHDA and CDR2 SQIVND (reference sequence). V lost 3 bases and J lost 3; bases outside the gene matches: 8. The CDR3 has 16 residues. The CDR3 DNA reads TGTGCCAGTAGTATTCCTCGGACAGGGGCAGACACTGAAGCTTTCTTT. Translated: CASSIPRTGADTEAFF.

The CDR3 DNA is TGTGCCAGCTCACGTACAGGGGGCGACTATGGCTACACCTTC. Translation: CASSRTGGDYGYTF. This chain joins TRBV18 and TRBJ1-2; the match to TRBD1 covers 9 bases. The CDR3 covers 14 residues. The junction had 3 bases not matched to a gene; V was cut back by 4 bases and J by 3 bases. CDR1 is KGHSH, CDR2 LQKENI, per germline.

This clone occurred a few times. V gene TRBV10-1 combines with J gene TRBJ2-7, with 13 positions matching TRBD2. This CDR3 contains 18 residues. Germline V gene data show CDR1 as WNHNN and CDR2 as SYGVQD (reference sequence). V shed 3 bases and J 4 bases; nucleotides not matched to a gene: 12. The CDR3, as DNA: TGCGCCAGCAGTGATCCTGGACTAGCGGGAGAGGGTTGTTACGAGCAGTACTTC. Its protein is CASSDPGLAGEGCYEQYF.

This clone was seen only a few times. The chain links TRBV19 to TRBJ1-1; D is uncertain. With 6 bases removed from V and 1 base from J, the gap between germline ends came to 9 bases. Germline CDR1 reads LNHDA; CDR2 reads SQIVND (reference sequence). The CDR3 has 13 amino acids. As DNA, the CDR3 is TGTGCCAGTAGACTTAGCAGGAACACTGAAGCTTTCTTT. As protein: CASRLSRNTEAFF.

The rearrangement uses TRBV6-5 and TRBJ1-1; unclear D gene. The CDR3 extends over 14 amino acids. Trimming removed 6 bases at V and 3 bases at J, with 14 bases between. The V gene's germline CDR1 is MNHEY and CDR2 SVGAGI. In DNA, the CDR3 is TGTGCCAGCAGGCCGGGATATCGGGACACTGAAGCTTTCTTT. Translation: CASRPGYRDTEAFF.

The chain employs TRBV5-4 and TRBJ2-5; D assignment may be TRBD1 or TRBD2 (6 bases each). Trimming left V 0 bases short and J 4 bases short, with 16 bases between. Germline CDR1 and CDR2: SGHNT and YYREEE (reference sequence). The CDR3 loop spans 16 amino acids. CDR3 coding DNA: TGTGCCAGCAGCTTGGCCATGAGGGGGGCGGGAGAGACCCAGTACTTC. This gives the protein CASSLAMRGAGETQYF.

This chain uses TRBV29-1 with TRBJ2-5; 11 nucleotides agree with TRBD2. Germline CDR1 reads SQVTM; CDR2 reads ANQGSEA. Germline trimming cut 7 bases from V and 2 bases from J; bases unmatched to any gene: 18. The CDR3 covers 18 residues. Here the CDR3 reads CSAPGPYGLAGGQETQYF. CDR3 bases: TGCAGCGCACCGGGCCCCTACGGTTTAGCGGGAGGGCAAGAGACCCAGTACTTC.

This clone was detected only a few times. V and J are TRBV25-1 and TRBJ2-1; D unclear. Germline CDR1 MGHDK, CDR2 SYGVNS. The germline V and J ends were trimmed by 7 bases and 4 bases, with 14 bases remaining between them. This CDR3 comprises 14 residues. The CDR3 is CASIPSLGYNEQFF. DNA for the CDR3: TGTGCCAGCATTCCGAGTTTGGGATACAATGAGCAGTTCTTC.

The V call is TRBV28, the J call TRBJ1-2; D gene uncertain. The V gene's germline CDR1 is MDHEN and CDR2 SYDVKM. This CDR3 is 14 amino acids long. V was clipped by 2 bases and J by 7 bases, with 14 bases between them. This chain's CDR3 is CASSLSTVGSGYTF. The CDR3 coding sequence is TGTGCCAGCAGTTTAAGTACAGTGGGGAGTGGCTACACCTTC.

J is TRBJ2-1 and V is TRBV21-1. TRBV21-1 is deemed a pseudogene. The CDR3 is 15 amino acids. The CDR3 spells CASSNSGGGYNEQFF. Here the CDR3 DNA reads TGTGCCAGCAGCAATAGCGGAGGGGGCTACAATGAGCAGTTCTTC.

This rearrangement joins TRBV5-8 to TRBJ2-6; D is possibly TRBD2 (5 bases). Germline V gene data show CDR1 as SGHTS and CDR2 as YDEGEE. This CDR3 comprises 16 residues. Trimming removed 0 bases from V and 2 bases from J, with 9 bases in between. CDR3 in amino acids: CASSLAWGAGANVLTF. As DNA, the CDR3 is TGTGCCAGCAGCTTGGCGTGGGGAGCTGGGGCCAACGTCCTGACTTTC. The whole variable domain, filled in from reference TRBV5-8 and TRBJ2-6, reads EAGVTQSPTHLIKTRGQQATLRCSPISGHTSVYWYQQALGLGLQFLLWYDEGEERNRGNFPPRFSGRQFPNYSSELNVNALELEDSALYLCASSLAWGAGANVLTFGAGSRLTVL.

About this clone itself: At one of its ends the junction is not consistent with the germline gene, which may arise from a read error. This chain joins TRBV7-7 and TRBJ2-5, with TRBD1 matching 8 bases. The length of the CDR3 is 14 residues. Germline CDR1 SSHAT, CDR2 FNYEAQ (reference sequence). This chain's CDR3 is CASSLAGQGETQYF. The CDR3 DNA follows: TGTGCTAGCAGCTTAGCAGGACAGGGTGAGACCCAGTACTTC.

This clone was found a few times. This CDR3 is missing its conserved last phenylalanine or tryptophan, likely due to a read error. The DNA is left out, because the CDR3 cannot be placed on it with certainty; the CDR3 is given as TCRdb lists it. The J gene is TRBJ1-1, the V gene TRBV10-3. CDR1 is ENHRY and CDR2 is SYGVKD in the germline V gene. The CDR3 comprises 13 residues, both ends counted. CDR3 sequence reads: CATRKESGVAPET.

The V gene is TRBV7-9, the J gene TRBJ2-7, with 7 positions matching TRBD2. The V segment lost 5 bases and the J segment 9 bases; nucleotides outside the gene matches: 16. The germline V gene encodes CDR1 SEHNR and CDR2 FQNEAQ (reference sequence). The CDR3 covers 15 residues. The CDR3 coding sequence is TGTGCCAGCAGCCGTCCGACTAGCACGAGAACGGTGCAGTACTTC. This gives the protein CASSRPTSTRTVQYF. Using reference TRBV7-9 and TRBJ2-7 for the parts outside the CDR3, the full variable domain is DTGVSQNPRHKITKRGQNVTFRCDPISEHNRLYWYRQTLGQGPEFLTYFQNEAQLEKSRLLSDRFSAERPKGSFSTLEIQRTEQGDSAMYLCASSRPTSTRTVQYFGPGTRLTVT.

The rearrangement links TRBV5-1 to TRBJ1-1, with D possibly TRBD1 on 5 matching bases. This CDR3 spans 15 amino acids. Germline V lookup: CDR1 SGHRS, CDR2 YFSETQ. Trimming removed 0 bases from V and 8 bases from J, with 17 bases in between. The CDR3 region is CASSLGHRSTLEAFF. CDR3 bases: TGCGCCAGCAGCTTGGGTCACAGGTCAACCTTAGAAGCTTTCTTT.

This chain links TRBV5-4 with TRBJ2-2, with 9 bases that match TRBD2. CDR1 and CDR2 from the germline V gene are SGHNT and YYREEE (reference sequence). The CDR3 is 19 residues long. The trim removed 0 bases at V and 0 bases at J, leaving 9 bases unmatched. The CDR3 protein is CASSLGIAGDLTNTGELFF. In DNA, the CDR3 is TGTGCCAGCAGCTTGGGGATAGCGGGGGACCTTACGAACACCGGGGAGCTGTTTTTT.

Only a few counts were recorded for this clone. Written as DNA, the CDR3 is TGTGCCAGCTCACCAACGACAGTCCGAGGTGAAAAACTGTTTTTT. Translated, it gives CASSPTTVRGEKLFF. The rearrangement links TRBV18 to TRBJ1-4, with a tentative D call TRBD1 (5 bases). V was pared by 2 bases and J by 7 bases, with 14 bases between. CDR3 length: 15 amino acids. Germline V CDR1 and CDR2: KGHSH, LQKENI.

The J gene is TRBJ2-7, the V gene TRBV5-1, with D maybe TRBD1 (6 bases). From germline, CDR1 is SGHRS and CDR2 YFSETQ. V shed 1 base and J shed 3 bases, with 11 bases lying between them. The CDR3 length is 14 residues. CDR3 residues: CASSLSGQRYEQYF. The CDR3 region has the DNA TGCGCCAGCAGCTTGTCGGGACAACGCTACGAGCAGTACTTC.